This T cell receptor (beta chain) was profiled in a study of blood T cells in healthy people across ages. The use of a sample-barcoded 5' primer and a J-beta primer mix characterized a second PCR of roughly 6 to 11 cycles. TCRdb reprocessed the 5' RACE reads via MiXCR and lists one record per CDR3 protein. The sample has approximately 700,000 distinct CDR3 sequences, less than 40% seen once. The CDR3 contains 15 residues. V lost 6 bases to trimming and J lost 7 bases; unmatched junction nucleotides: 9. Germline assignment: CDR1 SGHAT and CDR2 FQNNGV. This clonotype came up many times. The rearrangement uses TRBV11-2 and TRBJ2-1; 10 nucleotides match TRBD1. This TCR derives from a woman at least 80 years old in good health. Sample: blood. The DNA for the CDR3 is TGTGCCAGCAGATACGGACAGGGGGATCAGAATGAGCAGTTCTTC. It codes for CASRYGQGDQNEQFF.